This T cell receptor beta chain was captured by sequencing in a study of cytomegalovirus exposure and HLA in healthy donors. General observations from the study: Many donors shared some public TCRs, even though most TCR sequences were rare. CMV serostatus was the sole immune exposure data available. A later analysis associated 15,000 to 20,000 TCR beta sequences with HLA alleles at a 0.05 false discovery rate.

The CDR3 totals 14 residues. With 60 Vbeta and 13 Jbeta primers, the PCR was carried out. Some clones are missing from TCRdb's copy, which holds only in-frame ones; the method was immunoSEQ multiplex PCR. The sample has around 120,000 clones, approximately 81% seen once. A word on this clone: The antigen remains unidentified.

V is TRBV21-1 and J is TRBJ1-2; the D call in the table, TRBD1, was not verified against the DNA. TRBV21-1 is a pseudogene. Material for sequencing was PBMCs. The receptor's source is a young man in good health and CMV-seropositive. CDR3 DNA sequence: TGTGCCAGCAGCAAAGCTAGGACAGGCTATGGCTACACCTTC. Residues: CASSKARTGYGYTF.